The rows below give T cell receptor beta chains drawn from one sample of a study of blood T cell repertoires in COVID-19. Sequenced by immunoSEQ multiplex PCR; TCRdb stores in-frame clones only, minus some. The table shows 85,000 to 100,000 clones, with 84% occurring only once. Sequenced sample: peripheral blood. These receptors were collected from a human donor in a cohort sampled during active COVID-19. The CDR3 runs from the conserved cysteine through the conserved F or W. The order of the fields is J gene, D gene, clone size, V gene, CDR3 length, CDR3 protein, CDR3 DNA. A D gene is named only where the DNA matches it firmly. Only part of the rows carry a size: once, few, many, or a class if the clone is expanded.

TRBJ1-2 . . TRBV19 14 CASSIVAGPPGYTF TGTGCCAGTAGTATAGTGGCAGGCCCCCCCGGCTACACCTTC
TRBJ2-7 . . TRBV3-1/TRBV3-2 16 CASSQVGGTGPYEQYF TGTGCCAGCAGCCAAGTGGGGGGGACAGGACCCTACGAGCAGTACTTC
TRBJ2-3 . few TRBV5-5 14 CASSLSSSTDTQYF TGTGCCAGCAGCTTATCCAGTAGCACAGATACGCAGTATTTT
TRBJ1-6 TRBD1 . TRBV25-1 16 CASSLGTGGGNSPLHF TGTGCCAGCAGCCTCGGCACAGGGGGCGGAAATTCACCCCTCCACTTT
TRBJ2-7 TRBD1 . TRBV7-9 15 CASSTRDREVYEQYF TGTGCCAGCAGCACCCGGGACAGGGAGGTATACGAGCAGTACTTC
TRBJ1-3 TRBD1 . TRBV28 14 CASSSDRGLDTIYF TGTGCCAGCAGCAGCGACAGGGGGCTTGACACCATATATTTT
TRBJ1-5 . . TRBV24-1 13 CATSDRSNQPQHF TGTGCCACCAGCGATCGGAGCAATCAGCCCCAGCATTTT
TRBJ1-1 . . TRBV14 14 CASSGWSGMTEAFF TGTGCCAGCAGCGGTTGGTCAGGGATGACTGAAGCTTTCTTT
TRBJ2-4 TRBD1 few TRBV2 15 CASSDWTGDRDIQYF TGTGCCAGCAGTGATTGGACCGGGGACAGGGACATTCAGTACTTC
TRBJ2-3 TRBD2 once TRBV25-1 15 CASSTSGSSADTQYF TGTGCCAGCAGTACTAGCGGGAGTTCTGCAGATACGCAGTATTTT
TRBJ2-5 TRBD2 . TRBV7-2 18 CASSSSATSGGRQETQYF TGTGCCAGCAGCTCCTCGGCGACTAGCGGGGGGAGGCAAGAGACCCAGTACTTC